This TCR beta chain derives from a study of T cell repertoires in cytomegalovirus infection. Study in general: Well-studied HLA-B-restricted CMV epitopes were used in the study alongside recently identified HLA-C-restricted ones. Study-wide findings and caveats: In two of eight donors, the top clonotype was HLA-C-restricted CMV-specific. Carriers of CMV and the relevant HLA type were discriminated by public TCR beta frequency.

TCRdb used MiXCR to reprocess the reads, holding one entry per CDR3 protein. The sample holds fewer than 1,000,000 distinct CDR3 sequences, around 30% seen once. With respect to this clonotype: Its specificity is unknown.

This receptor was identified in a human donor in good health (CMV status not recorded). Some clones in this sample may be carry-over from other donors' samples. Material: cultured CD8+ T cells from PBMCs, obtained from culture after CMV antigen stimulation.

The CDR3 reads CASSLSGGAFPHNEQFF. The DNA for the CDR3 is TGTGCCAGCTCACTTAGCGGGGGGGCGTTTCCCCACAATGAGCAGTTCTTC. The chain is built from TRBV18 and TRBJ2-1; the match to TRBD2 covers 11 bases. The V gene end was trimmed by 4 bases and the J gene end by 5 bases; junction bases not matched to a gene: 10. The CDR3 sequence is 17 residues long. Germline CDR1 is KGHSH and CDR2 is LQKENI.